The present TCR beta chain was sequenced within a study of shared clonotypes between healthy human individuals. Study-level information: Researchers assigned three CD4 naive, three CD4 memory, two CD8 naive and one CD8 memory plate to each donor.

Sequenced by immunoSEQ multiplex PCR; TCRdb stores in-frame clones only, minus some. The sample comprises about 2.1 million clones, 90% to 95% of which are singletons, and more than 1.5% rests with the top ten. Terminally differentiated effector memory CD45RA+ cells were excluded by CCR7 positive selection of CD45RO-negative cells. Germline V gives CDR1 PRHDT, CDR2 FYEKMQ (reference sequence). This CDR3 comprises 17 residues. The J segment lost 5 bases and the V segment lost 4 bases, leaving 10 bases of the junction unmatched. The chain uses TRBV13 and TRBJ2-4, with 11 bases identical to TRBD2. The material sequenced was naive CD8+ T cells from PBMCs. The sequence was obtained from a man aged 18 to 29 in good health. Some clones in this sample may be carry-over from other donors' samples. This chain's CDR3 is CASSSTETSGNENIQYF. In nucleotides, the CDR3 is TGTGCCAGCAGCTCAACAGAGACTAGCGGGAATGAAAACATTCAGTACTTC.